This T cell receptor beta chain emerged from a study of T cells after yellow fever vaccination. TCRdb reprocessed the 5' RACE reads with MiXCR, giving one entry per CDR3 protein. Of some 240,000 distinct CDR3 sequences listed, about 5.2% are singletons. This CDR3 contains 15 residues. Trimming at V came to 1 base and at J to 3 bases, leaving 3 bases not matched to a gene. Here the sequenced sample was CD4+ T cells sorted from PBMCs, taken on the day of the yellow fever booster vaccination. The TCR comes from a man between 18 and 29 years old who received the YFV17D yellow fever vaccine. This chain links TRBV12-3 or TRBV12-4 with TRBJ1-2; 9 bases are a match to TRBD1. CDR3 DNA: TGTGCCAGCAGTTTAGTAACAGGGGGCCACTATGGCTACACCTTC. Its translation: CASSLVTGGHYGYTF.